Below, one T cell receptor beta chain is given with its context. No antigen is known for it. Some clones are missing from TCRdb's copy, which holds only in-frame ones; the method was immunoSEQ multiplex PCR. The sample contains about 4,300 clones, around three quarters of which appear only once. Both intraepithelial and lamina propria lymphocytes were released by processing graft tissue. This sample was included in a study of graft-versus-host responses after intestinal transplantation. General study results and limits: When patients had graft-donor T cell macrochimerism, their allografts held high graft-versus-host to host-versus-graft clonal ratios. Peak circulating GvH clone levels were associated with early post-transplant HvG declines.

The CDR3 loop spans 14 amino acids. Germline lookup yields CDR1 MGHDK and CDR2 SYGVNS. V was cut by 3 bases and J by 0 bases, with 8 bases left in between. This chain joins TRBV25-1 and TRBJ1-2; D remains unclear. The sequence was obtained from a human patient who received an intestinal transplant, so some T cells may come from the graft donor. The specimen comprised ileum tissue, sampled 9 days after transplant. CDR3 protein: CASSDHSPNYGYTF. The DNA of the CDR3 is TGTGCCAGCAGTGATCACAGCCCTAACTATGGCTACACCTTC.